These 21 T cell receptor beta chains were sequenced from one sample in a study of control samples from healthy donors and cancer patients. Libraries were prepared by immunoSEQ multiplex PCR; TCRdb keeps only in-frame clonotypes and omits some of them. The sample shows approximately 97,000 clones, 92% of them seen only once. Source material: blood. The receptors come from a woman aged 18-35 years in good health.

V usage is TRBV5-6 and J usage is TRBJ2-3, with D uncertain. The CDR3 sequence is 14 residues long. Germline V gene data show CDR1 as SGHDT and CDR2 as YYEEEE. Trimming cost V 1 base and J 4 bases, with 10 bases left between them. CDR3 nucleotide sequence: TGTGCCAGCAGCTTGTTAAGGGCGCCAGATACGCAGTATTTT. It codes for CASSLLRAPDTQYF.

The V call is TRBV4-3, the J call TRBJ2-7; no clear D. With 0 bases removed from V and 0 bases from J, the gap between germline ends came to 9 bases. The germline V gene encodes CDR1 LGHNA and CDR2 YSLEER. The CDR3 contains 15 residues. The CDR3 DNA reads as TGCGCCAGCAGCCAAGAAGGTCAACTCTCCTACGAGCAGTACTTC. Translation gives CASSQEGQLSYEQYF.

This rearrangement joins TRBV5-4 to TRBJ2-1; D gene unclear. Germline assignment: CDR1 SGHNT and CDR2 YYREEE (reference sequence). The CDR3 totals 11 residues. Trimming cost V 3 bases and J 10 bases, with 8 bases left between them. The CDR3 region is CASSSSREQFF. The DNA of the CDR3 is TGTGCCAGCAGCTCCTCTAGGGAGCAGTTCTTC. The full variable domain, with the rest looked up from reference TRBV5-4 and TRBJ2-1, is ETGVTQSPTHLIKTRGQQVTLRCSSQSGHNTVSWYQQALGQGPQFIFQYYREEENGRGNFPPRFSGLQFPNYSSELNVNALELDDSALYLCASSSSREQFFGPGTRLTVL.

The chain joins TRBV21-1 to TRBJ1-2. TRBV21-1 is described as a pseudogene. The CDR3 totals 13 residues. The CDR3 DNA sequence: TGTGCAGAAAACAAAACCCCGAGGCATGGCTACACCTTC. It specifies CAENKTPRHGYTF.

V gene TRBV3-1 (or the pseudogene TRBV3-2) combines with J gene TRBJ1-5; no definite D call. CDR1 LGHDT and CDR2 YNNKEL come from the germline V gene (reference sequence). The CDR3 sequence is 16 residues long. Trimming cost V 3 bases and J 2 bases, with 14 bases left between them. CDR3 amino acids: CASSHTTPEGNQPQHF. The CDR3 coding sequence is TGTGCCAGCAGCCACACGACCCCCGAGGGCAATCAGCCCCAGCATTTT.

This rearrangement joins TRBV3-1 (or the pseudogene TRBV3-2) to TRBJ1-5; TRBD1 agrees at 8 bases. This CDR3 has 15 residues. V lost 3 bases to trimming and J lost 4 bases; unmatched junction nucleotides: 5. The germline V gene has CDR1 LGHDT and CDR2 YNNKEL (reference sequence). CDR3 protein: CASSQGQVFNQPQHF. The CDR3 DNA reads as TGTGCCAGCAGCCAGGGACAGGTTTTTAATCAGCCCCAGCATTTT.

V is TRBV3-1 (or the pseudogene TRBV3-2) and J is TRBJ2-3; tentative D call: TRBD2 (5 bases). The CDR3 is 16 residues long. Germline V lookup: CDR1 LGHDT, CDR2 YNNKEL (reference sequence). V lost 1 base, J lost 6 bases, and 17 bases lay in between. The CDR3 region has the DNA TGTGCCAGCAGCCAAGCAAGACCCAGGAGGTCCGATACGCAGTATTTT. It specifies CASSQARPRRSDTQYF.

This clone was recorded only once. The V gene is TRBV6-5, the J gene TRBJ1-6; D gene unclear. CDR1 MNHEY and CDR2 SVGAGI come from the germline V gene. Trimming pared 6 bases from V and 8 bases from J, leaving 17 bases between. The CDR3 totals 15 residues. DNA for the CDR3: TGTGCCAGCAGGCTTTATGGCGGCGGGGATTCACCCCTCCACTTT. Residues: CASRLYGGGDSPLHF.

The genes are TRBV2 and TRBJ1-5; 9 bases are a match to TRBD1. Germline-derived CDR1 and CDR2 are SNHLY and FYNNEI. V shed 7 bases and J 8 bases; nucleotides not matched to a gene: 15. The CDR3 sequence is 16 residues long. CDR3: CASMEPGQGYREPQHF. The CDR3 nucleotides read TGTGCCAGCATGGAGCCGGGACAGGGTTATCGGGAGCCCCAGCATTTT. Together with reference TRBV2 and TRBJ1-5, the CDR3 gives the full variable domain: EPEVTQTPSHQVTQMGQEVILRCVPISNHLYFYWYRQILGQKVEFLVSFYNNEISEKSEIFDDQFSVERPDGSNFTLKIRSTKLEDSAMYFCASMEPGQGYREPQHFGDGTRLSIL.

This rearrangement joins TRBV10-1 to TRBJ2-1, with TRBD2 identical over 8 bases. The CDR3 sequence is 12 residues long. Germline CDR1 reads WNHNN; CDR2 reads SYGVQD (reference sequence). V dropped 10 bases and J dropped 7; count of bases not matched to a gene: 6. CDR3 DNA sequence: TGCGCCAACCGGGGGGGCCGAAATGAGCAGTTCTTC. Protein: CANRGGRNEQFF.

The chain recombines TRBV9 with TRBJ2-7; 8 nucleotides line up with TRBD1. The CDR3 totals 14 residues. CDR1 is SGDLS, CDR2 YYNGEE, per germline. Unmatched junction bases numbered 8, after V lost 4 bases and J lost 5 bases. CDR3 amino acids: CASSSGQGGHEQYF. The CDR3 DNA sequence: TGTGCCAGCAGCTCTGGACAGGGTGGGCACGAGCAGTACTTC. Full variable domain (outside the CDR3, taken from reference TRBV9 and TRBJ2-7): DSGVTQTPKHLITATGQRVTLRCSPRSGDLSVYWYQQSLDQGLQFLIQYYNGEERAKGNILERFSAQQFPDLHSELNLSSLELGDSALYFCASSSGQGGHEQYFGPGTRLTVT.

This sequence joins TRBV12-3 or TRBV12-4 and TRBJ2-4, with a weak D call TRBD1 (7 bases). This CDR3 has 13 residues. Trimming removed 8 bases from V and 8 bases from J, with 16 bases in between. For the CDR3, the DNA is TGTGCCAGCCGAAGAACAGGGGAGGACATTCAGTACTTC. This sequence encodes CASRRTGEDIQYF.

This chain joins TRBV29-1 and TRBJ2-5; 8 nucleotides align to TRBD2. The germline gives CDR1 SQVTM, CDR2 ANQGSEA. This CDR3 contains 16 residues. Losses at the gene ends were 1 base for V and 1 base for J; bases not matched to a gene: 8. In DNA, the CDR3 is TGCAGCGTTGAAGGCGCGGTAGCGGGGTCCCAAGAGACCCAGTACTTC. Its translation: CSVEGAVAGSQETQYF.

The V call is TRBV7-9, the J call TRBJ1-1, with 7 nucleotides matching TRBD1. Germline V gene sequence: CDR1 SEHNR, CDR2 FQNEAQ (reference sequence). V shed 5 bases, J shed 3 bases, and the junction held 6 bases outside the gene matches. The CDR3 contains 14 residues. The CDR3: CASSRGQRYTEAFF. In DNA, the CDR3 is TGTGCCAGCAGCCGGGGACAGAGATACACTGAAGCTTTCTTT.

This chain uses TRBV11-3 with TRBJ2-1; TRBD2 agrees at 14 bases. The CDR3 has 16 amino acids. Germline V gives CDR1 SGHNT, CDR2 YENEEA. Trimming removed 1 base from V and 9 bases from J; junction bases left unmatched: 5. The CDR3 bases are TGTGCCAGCAGCTTAGCCGGGACTAGCGGGGGCCTTGAGCAGTTCTTC. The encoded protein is CASSLAGTSGGLEQFF.

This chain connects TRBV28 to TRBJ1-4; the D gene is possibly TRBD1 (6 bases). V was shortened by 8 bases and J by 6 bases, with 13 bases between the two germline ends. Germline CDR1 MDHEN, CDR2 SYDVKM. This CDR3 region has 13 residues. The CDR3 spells CASERGGYEKLFF. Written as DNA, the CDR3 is TGTGCCAGCGAGAGGGGGGGATATGAAAAACTGTTTTTT.

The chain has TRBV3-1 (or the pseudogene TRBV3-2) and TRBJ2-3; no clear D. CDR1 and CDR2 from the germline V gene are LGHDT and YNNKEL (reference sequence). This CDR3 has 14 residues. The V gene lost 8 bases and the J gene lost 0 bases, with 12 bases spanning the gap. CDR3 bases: TGTGCCAGCTATGGCGGTACTAGCACAGATACGCAGTATTTT. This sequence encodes CASYGGTSTDTQYF.

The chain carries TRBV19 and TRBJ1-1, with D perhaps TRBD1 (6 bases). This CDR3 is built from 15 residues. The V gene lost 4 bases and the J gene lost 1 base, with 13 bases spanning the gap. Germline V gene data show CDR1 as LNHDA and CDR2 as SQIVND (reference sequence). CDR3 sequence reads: CASSKTQGRNTEAFF. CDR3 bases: TGTGCCAGTAGTAAAACTCAGGGGAGGAACACTGAAGCTTTCTTT.

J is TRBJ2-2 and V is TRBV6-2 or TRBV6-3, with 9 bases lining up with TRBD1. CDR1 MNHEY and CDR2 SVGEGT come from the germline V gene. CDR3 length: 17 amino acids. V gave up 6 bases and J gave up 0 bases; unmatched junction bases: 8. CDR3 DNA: TGTGCCAGCAGCCGGGACAGGGTTATCGCGAACACCGGGGAGCTGTTTTTT. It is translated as CASSRDRVIANTGELFF.

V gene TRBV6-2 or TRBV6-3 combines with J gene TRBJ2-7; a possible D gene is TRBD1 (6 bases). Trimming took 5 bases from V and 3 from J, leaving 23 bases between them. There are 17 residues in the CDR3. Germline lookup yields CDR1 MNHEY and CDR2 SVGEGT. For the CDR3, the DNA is TGTGCCAGCAGTACCTACAGGGCGGCTAGTGGTGACTACGAGCAGTACTTC. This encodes CASSTYRAASGDYEQYF.

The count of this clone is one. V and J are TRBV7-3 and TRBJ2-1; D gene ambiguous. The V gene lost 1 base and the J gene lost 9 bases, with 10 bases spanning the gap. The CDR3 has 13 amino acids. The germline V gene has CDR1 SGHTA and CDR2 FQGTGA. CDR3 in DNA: TGTGCCAGCAGCTTAAGCCGACGCGCTGAGCAGTTCTTC. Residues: CASSLSRRAEQFF.